A selection of T cell receptor beta chains follows, all from one sample in a study of graft-versus-host responses after intestinal transplantation. Method: immunoSEQ multiplex PCR; TCRdb's copy keeps in-frame clones and lacks some. The table records just under 65,000 clones, 90% to 95% of them present only once. Their specific antigens are unknown. Here the sequenced sample was unstimulated CD8+ T cells sorted from spleen or lymph node cells, taken before transplant. These receptors were taken from a human donor who was the organ donor for an intestinal transplant. Both conserved end residues are part of each CDR3. A D gene is named only where the DNA matches it firmly. Some rows have no size entry. The others give once, few or many, or a class for an expanded clone.

cdr3_nt | cdr3_aa | clone_size | v_call | d_call | j_call
TGTGCCAGCAGTTTTCCCCTCTACGAGCAGTACTTC | CASSFPLYEQYF | NA | TRBV28 | NA | TRBJ2-7
TGTGCCAGCAGCCTCTCCGGGGAACCCTCTGGAAACACCATATATTTT | CASSLSGEPSGNTIYF | NA | TRBV28 | NA | TRBJ1-3
TGTGCCAGCAGCTTAACACAGTTCCATGAGCAGTTCTTC | CASSLTQFHEQFF | NA | TRBV7-3 | NA | TRBJ2-1
TGTGCCAGCAGTAGTGGGCAGAGCGAGCAGTACTTC | CASSSGQSEQYF | NA | TRBV6-1 | NA | TRBJ2-7
TGTGCCAGCAGGCCGAGAAGCGCGGGGGCGAGATATGGCTACACCTTC | CASRPRSAGARYGYTF | NA | TRBV27 | NA | TRBJ1-2
TGTGCCAGCAGCTACGGACAGACCTCCTACGAGCAGTACTTC | CASSYGQTSYEQYF | NA | TRBV5-6 | NA | TRBJ2-7
TGCAGCGTTGATCGGAGGACCATATATTTT | CSVDRRTIYF | NA | TRBV29-1 | NA | TRBJ1-3
TGTGCCAGCAGCCCCATACTAGCGGGAGGAGTAGAGCAGTACTTC | CASSPILAGGVEQYF | NA | TRBV7-9 | TRBD2 | TRBJ2-7
TGTGCCAGCAGCCCAGATATTGGCGAGCAGTTCTTC | CASSPDIGEQFF | medium-sized | TRBV4-2 | NA | TRBJ2-1
TGTGCCAGCTCACTTTTCTGGACAGGGGCAGGAAACACCATATATTTT | CASSLFWTGAGNTIYF | NA | TRBV18 | TRBD1 | TRBJ1-3
TGTGCCAGCAGTTACGGCGAAGGGGGCTACTACGAGCAGTACTTC | CASSYGEGGYYEQYF | NA | TRBV6-5 | TRBD1 | TRBJ2-7
TGTGCCAGCAGCTTAGGTGGCGAAAAACTGTTTTTT | CASSLGGEKLFF | NA | TRBV11-2 | NA | TRBJ1-4
TGCGCCAGCAGCCAAGATATACAGGGTACGGACGAGCAGTACTTC | CASSQDIQGTDEQYF | NA | TRBV4-3 | NA | TRBJ2-7
TGTGCCAGCAGCCCGGGGACTAGTAGGGCAGATACGCAGTATTTT | CASSPGTSRADTQYF | NA | TRBV9 | TRBD2 | TRBJ2-3
TGTGCCAGTAGTATAGGGCTGGGCACAGATACGCAGTATTTT | CASSIGLGTDTQYF | NA | TRBV19 | NA | TRBJ2-3
TGTGCCAGTGCAACGGGACTAGCGGACCAAGAGACCCAGTACTTC | CASATGLADQETQYF | NA | TRBV13 | TRBD2 | TRBJ2-5
TGTGCCAGCAGCGAGGGGGGGACTGGAAGAAGTGAGCAGTTCTTC | CASSEGGTGRSEQFF | once | TRBV9 | NA | TRBJ2-1
TGTGCCAGTAGTATATCGGGGAACACTGAAGCTTTCTTT | CASSISGNTEAFF | NA | TRBV19 | NA | TRBJ1-1
TGTGCTAGCAGCGTAGACGCGGGCCCCCAAGAGACCCAGTACTTC | CASSVDAGPQETQYF | NA | TRBV7-7 | NA | TRBJ2-5
TGTGCCAGCAGCCCCTCAGCGGGAGGGACCGAGCAGTTCTTC | CASSPSAGGTEQFF | few | TRBV9 | TRBD2 | TRBJ2-1
TGTGCCAGTCGAGGGCTACTAGTTTATGCCGGGGAGCTGTTTTTT | CASRGLLVYAGELFF | NA | TRBV28 | NA | TRBJ2-2
TGTGCCAGCAGCGGGACAGGGTCCTATGGCTACACCTTC | CASSGTGSYGYTF | NA | TRBV7-9 | TRBD1 | TRBJ1-2
TGTGCCATCAGTGGGACTAGCGGGCGGATCTACGAGCAGTACTTC | CAISGTSGRIYEQYF | NA | TRBV10-3 | TRBD2 | TRBJ2-7
TGTGCCAGCGGGACTAGCGGATTCAATGAGCAGTTCTTC | CASGTSGFNEQFF | NA | TRBV27 | TRBD2 | TRBJ2-1
TGTGCCAGCAGCCCCTCGGGAGGTCAAGAGACCCAGTACTTC | CASSPSGGQETQYF | NA | TRBV4-2 | TRBD2 | TRBJ2-5
TGTGCCAGCAGCCCCATCAGTGGAGCGGGAGTAGACCAAGAGACCCAGTACTTC | CASSPISGAGVDQETQYF | NA | TRBV5-6 | TRBD2 | TRBJ2-5
TGTGCCAGTAGTGACAGGGAAAGGGAGCAGTACTTC | CASSDREREQYF | NA | TRBV19 | TRBD1 | TRBJ2-5
TGTGCCAGCAGCGCCACCGCAGGACTAGCGGGAGCCGGGGAGCTGTTTTTT | CASSATAGLAGAGELFF | NA | TRBV9 | TRBD2 | TRBJ2-2
TGTGCCAGTATTCAGTCGGGACAGGGGTCGGGTAGCAATCAGCCCCAGCATTTT | CASIQSGQGSGSNQPQHF | NA | TRBV19 | TRBD1 | TRBJ1-5
TGTGCCAGCAGCTTAAGCGGGAGCGCCTACAATGAGCAGTTCTTC | CASSLSGSAYNEQFF | once | TRBV28 | TRBD2 | TRBJ2-1
TGTGCCAGCAGCTTAGGGGTTCCGCGGAGGTTAGATTCACCCCTCCACTTT | CASSLGVPRRLDSPLHF | NA | TRBV7-9 | NA | TRBJ1-6
TGTGCCAGCAGCATTAGCGGGAGGAGCTCCTACGAGCAGTACTTC | CASSISGRSSYEQYF | NA | TRBV5-6 | TRBD2 | TRBJ2-7
TGTGCCAGCAGCTTTTCGGGGGGGGCCCAGCATTTT | CASSFSGGAQHF | NA | TRBV5-5 | NA | TRBJ1-5
TGCGCCAGCACTCAAAGCGCACCCTTCTACGAGCAGTACTTC | CASTQSAPFYEQYF | NA | TRBV10-1 | NA | TRBJ2-7
TGTGCCAGCAGCGTAGCTTGGATGAGGGGAAACACCATATATTTT | CASSVAWMRGNTIYF | NA | TRBV9 | NA | TRBJ1-3
TGTGCCAGTAGTTACGGAGCCGGGGAGCTGTTTTTT | CASSYGAGELFF | NA | TRBV19 | NA | TRBJ2-2
TGCGCCAGCAGTGAAGAACGTTGGCAGGTGAACACTGAAGCTTTCTTT | CASSEERWQVNTEAFF | NA | TRBV10-2 | NA | TRBJ1-1
TGTGCCAGCAGCGGTGACCCCAGACAGGGTTTCGACGAGCAGTACTTC | CASSGDPRQGFDEQYF | few | TRBV9 | TRBD1 | TRBJ2-7
TGCGCCAGCAGCTTGAAAGCGGACGAGCAGTACTTC | CASSLKADEQYF | NA | TRBV5-1 | NA | TRBJ2-7
TGTGCCAGCAGTCTGACCCGAGGCCCTACCTACGAGCAGTACTTC | CASSLTRGPTYEQYF | NA | TRBV28 | NA | TRBJ2-7
TGTGCCACCTGGGGAGGGACTGAAGCTTTCTTT | CATWGGTEAFF | NA | TRBV15 | NA | TRBJ1-1
TGTGCCAGCAGTTACCCCCGGGGGGTTGAATTGGCTGAGCAGTTCTTC | CASSYPRGVELAEQFF | NA | TRBV6-5 | TRBD2 | TRBJ2-1
TGTGCCAGCAGTTACTGGCAGAACACCGGGGAGCTGTTTTTT | CASSYWQNTGELFF | once | TRBV6-5 | NA | TRBJ2-2